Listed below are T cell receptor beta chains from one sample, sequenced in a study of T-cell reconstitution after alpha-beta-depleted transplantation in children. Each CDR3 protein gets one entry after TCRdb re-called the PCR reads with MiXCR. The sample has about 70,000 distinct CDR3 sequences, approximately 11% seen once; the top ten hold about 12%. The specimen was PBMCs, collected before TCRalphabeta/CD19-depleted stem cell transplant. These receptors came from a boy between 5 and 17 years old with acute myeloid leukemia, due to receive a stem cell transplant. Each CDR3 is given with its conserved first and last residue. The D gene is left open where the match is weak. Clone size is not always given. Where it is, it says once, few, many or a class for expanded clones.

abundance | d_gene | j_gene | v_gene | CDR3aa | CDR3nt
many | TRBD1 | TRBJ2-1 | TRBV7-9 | CASSLATGTGKGNEQFF | TGTGCCAGCAGCTTAGCGACCGGGACAGGGAAGGGCAATGAGCAGTTCTTC
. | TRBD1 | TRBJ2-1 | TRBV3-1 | CASSQVPGTGGRDEQFF | TGTGCCAGCAGCCAAGTTCCCGGGACAGGGGGCAGGGATGAGCAGTTCTTC
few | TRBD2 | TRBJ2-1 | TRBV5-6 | CASSFPGLAGESSYNEQFF | TGTGCCAGCAGCTTCCCGGGACTAGCGGGTGAAAGCTCCTACAATGAGCAGTTCTTC
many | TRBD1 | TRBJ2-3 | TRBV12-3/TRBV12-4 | CASSPYRGSGSTDTQYF | TGTGCCAGCAGTCCCTACAGGGGGAGCGGCAGCACAGATACGCAGTATTTT
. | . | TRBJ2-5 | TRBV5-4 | CASSPGTHQETQYF | TGTGCCAGCAGCCCCGGGACTCACCAAGAGACCCAGTACTTC
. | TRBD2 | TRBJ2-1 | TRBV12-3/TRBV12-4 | CASSLTTSGGALF | TGTGCCAGCAGTTTAACGACTAGCGGGGGGGCTCTCTTC
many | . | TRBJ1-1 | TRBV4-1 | CASSQDLANTEAFF | TGCGCCAGCAGCCAAGATTTGGCGAACACTGAAGCTTTCTTT
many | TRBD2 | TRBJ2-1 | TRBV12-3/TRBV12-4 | CASSRTSGSGNEQFF | TGTGCCAGCAGTCGGACTAGCGGGAGTGGTAATGAGCAGTTCTTC
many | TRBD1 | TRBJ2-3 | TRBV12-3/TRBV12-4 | CASSPQGDTQYF | TGTGCCAGCAGTCCACAGGGGGATACGCAGTATTTT
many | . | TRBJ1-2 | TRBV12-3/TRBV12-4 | CASSLVGSSNYGYTF | TGTGCCAGCAGTTTAGTTGGCAGCTCAAACTATGGCTACACCTTC
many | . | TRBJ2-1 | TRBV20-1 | CSAIEDKHYNEQFF | TGCAGTGCTATTGAGGACAAACACTACAATGAGCAGTTCTTC
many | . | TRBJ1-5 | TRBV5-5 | CASSFGWGSNQPQHF | TGTGCCAGCAGCTTTGGCTGGGGGAGCAATCAGCCCCAGCATTTT
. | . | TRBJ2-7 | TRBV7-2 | CASTPGVPYEQYF | TGTGCCAGCACCCCAGGGGTCCCCTACGAGCAGTACTTC
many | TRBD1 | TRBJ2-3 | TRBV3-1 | CASSLGQGARNTQYF | TGTGCCAGCAGCCTCGGACAGGGGGCCAGGAATACGCAGTATTTT
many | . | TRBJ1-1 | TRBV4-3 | CASSQDLGQKAFF | TGCGCCAGCAGCCAAGATCTTGGCCAGAAAGCTTTCTTT
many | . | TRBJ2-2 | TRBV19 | CASSIVRQAGELFF | TGTGCCAGTAGTATAGTGAGACAGGCCGGGGAGCTGTTTTTT
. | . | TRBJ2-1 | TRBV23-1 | CAAPSSYNEQFF | TGCGCCGCACCGAGCTCCTACAATGAGCAGTTCTTC
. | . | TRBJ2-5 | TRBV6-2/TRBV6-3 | CASSSMRETQYF | TGTGCCAGCAGTTCGATGCGAGAGACCCAGTACTTC
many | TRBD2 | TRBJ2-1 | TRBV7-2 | CASCKLAGGPNEQFF | TGTGCCAGCTGCAAACTAGCGGGAGGGCCTAATGAGCAGTTCTTC
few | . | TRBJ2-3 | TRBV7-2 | CASSFSGINTDTQYF | TGTGCCAGCAGCTTTTCCGGGATAAACACAGATACGCAGTATTTT
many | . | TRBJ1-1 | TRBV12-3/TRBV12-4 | CASTQSIAGALEAFF | TGTGCCAGCACCCAATCTATAGCAGGGGCCCTTGAAGCTTTCTTT
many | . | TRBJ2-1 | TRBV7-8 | CASSLALGELGNEQFF | TGTGCCAGCAGTCTAGCCCTAGGAGAGTTGGGCAATGAGCAGTTCTTC
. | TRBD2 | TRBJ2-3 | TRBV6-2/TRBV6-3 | CASSYPSGLAGAGTDTQYF | TGTGCCAGCAGTTACCCCTCGGGACTAGCGGGAGCGGGGACAGATACGCAGTATTTT
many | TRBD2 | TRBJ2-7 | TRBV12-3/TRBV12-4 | CASGRQAGGPYEQYF | TGTGCCAGCGGACGACAAGCGGGAGGGCCCTACGAGCAGTACTTC
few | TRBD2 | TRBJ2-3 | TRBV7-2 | CASSLGGSGGTSFTDTQYF | TGTGCCAGCAGCTTAGGGGGTAGCGGGGGGACCTCCTTCACAGATACGCAGTATTTT
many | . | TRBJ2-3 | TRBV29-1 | CSVEDGGDTQYF | TGCAGCGTTGAAGATGGCGGAGATACGCAGTATTTT
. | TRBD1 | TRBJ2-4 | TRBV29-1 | CSVATGTGGQNIQYF | TGCAGCGTCGCCACCGGGACAGGAGGCCAAAACATTCAGTACTTC
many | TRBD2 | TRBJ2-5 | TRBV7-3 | CASSAGSQETQYF | TGTGCCAGTTCAGCGGGGAGTCAAGAGACCCAGTACTTC
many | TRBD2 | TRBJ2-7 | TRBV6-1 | CASRVTGGLAGDEQYF | TGTGCCAGCAGAGTTACGGGCGGACTAGCGGGAGACGAGCAGTACTTC
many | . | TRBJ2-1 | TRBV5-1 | CASSGSGSYNEQFF | TGCGCCAGCAGCGGTTCGGGCTCCTACAATGAGCAGTTCTTC
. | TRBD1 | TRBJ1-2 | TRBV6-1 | CASRPGTAIYGYTF | TGTGCCAGCAGGCCCGGGACAGCAATCTATGGCTACACCTTC
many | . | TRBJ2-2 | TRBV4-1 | CASSQGGNLGELFF | TGCGCCAGCAGCCAAGGGGGGAACCTGGGGGAGCTGTTTTTT
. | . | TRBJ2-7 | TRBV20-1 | CSARVVAYEQYF | TGCAGTGCTAGAGTGGTAGCCTACGAGCAGTACTTC
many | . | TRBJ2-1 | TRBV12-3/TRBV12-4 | CASRSTYNEQFF | TGTGCCAGCAGGTCTACCTACAATGAGCAGTTCTTC
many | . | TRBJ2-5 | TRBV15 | CATSRALRGETQYF | TGTGCCACCAGCAGGGCTCTGAGGGGGGAGACCCAGTACTTC